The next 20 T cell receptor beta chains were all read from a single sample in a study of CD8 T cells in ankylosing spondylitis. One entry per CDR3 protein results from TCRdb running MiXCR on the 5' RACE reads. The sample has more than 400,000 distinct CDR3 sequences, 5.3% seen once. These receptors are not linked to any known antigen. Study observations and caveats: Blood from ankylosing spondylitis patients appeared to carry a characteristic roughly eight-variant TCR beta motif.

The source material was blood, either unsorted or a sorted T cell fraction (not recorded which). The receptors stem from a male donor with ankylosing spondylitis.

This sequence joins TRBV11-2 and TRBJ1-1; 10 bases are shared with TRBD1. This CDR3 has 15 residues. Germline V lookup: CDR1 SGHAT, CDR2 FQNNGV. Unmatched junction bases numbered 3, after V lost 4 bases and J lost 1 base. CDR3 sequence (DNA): TGTGCCAGCAGCTGGACAGGGGGTAGGAACACTGAAGCTTTCTTT. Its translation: CASSWTGGRNTEAFF.

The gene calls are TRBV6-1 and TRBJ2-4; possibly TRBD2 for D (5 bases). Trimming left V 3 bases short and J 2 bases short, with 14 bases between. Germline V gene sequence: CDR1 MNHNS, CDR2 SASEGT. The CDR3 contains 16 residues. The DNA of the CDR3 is TGTGCCAGCAGTGACCGACTTACCGGGACCAAAAACATTCAGTACTTC. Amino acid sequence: CASSDRLTGTKNIQYF.

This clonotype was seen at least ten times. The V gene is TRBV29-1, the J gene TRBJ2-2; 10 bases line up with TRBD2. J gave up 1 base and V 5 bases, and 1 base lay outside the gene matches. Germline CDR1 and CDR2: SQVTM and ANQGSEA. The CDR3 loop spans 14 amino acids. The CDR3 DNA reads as TGCAGCGTTAGGACTAGCGGGAACACCGGGGAGCTGTTTTTT. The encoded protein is CSVRTSGNTGELFF.

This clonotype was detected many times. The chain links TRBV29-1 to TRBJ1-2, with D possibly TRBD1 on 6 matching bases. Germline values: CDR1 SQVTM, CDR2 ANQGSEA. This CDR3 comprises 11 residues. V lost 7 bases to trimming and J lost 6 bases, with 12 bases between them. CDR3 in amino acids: CSGRGRDGYTF. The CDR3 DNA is TGCAGCGGACGGGGGCGGGATGGCTACACCTTC.

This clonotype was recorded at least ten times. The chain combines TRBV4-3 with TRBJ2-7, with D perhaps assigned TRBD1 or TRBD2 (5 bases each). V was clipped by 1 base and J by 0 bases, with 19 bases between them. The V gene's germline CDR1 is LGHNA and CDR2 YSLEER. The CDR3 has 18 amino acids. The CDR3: CASSQALSREGLSYEQYF. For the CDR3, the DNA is TGCGCCAGCAGCCAAGCTCTTTCGAGAGAGGGGCTCTCCTACGAGCAGTACTTC.

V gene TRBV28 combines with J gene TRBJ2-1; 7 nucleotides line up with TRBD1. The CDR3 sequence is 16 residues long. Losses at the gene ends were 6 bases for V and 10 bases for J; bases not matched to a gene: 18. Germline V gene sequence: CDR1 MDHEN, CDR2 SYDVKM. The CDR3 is CASSFLTGAATEEQFF. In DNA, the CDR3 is TGTGCCAGCAGCTTCTTAACAGGGGCCGCGACCGAAGAGCAGTTCTTC.

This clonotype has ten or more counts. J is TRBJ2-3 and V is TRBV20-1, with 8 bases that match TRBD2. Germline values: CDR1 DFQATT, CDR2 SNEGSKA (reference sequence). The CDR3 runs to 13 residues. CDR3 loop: CTPGGGGKDTQYF. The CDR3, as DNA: TGCACCCCCGGGGGGGGCGGGAAAGATACGCAGTATTTT.

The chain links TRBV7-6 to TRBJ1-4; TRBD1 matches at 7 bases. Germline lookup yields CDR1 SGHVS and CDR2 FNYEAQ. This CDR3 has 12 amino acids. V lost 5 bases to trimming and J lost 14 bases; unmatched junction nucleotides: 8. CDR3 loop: CASSPRDSGLFF. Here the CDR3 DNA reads TGTGCCAGCAGCCCACGGGACAGCGGTCTGTTTTTT.

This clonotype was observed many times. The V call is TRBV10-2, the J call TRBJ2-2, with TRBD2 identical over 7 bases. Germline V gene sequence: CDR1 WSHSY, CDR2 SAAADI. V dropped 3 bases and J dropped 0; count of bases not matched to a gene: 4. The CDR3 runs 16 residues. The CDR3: CASSDWAGANTGELFF. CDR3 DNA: TGCGCCAGCAGTGATTGGGCGGGGGCGAACACCGGGGAGCTGTTTTTT.

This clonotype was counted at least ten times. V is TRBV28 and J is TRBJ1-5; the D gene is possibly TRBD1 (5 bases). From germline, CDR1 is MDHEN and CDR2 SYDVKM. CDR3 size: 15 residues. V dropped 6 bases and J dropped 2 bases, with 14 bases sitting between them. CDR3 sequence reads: CASSQGGGGNQPQHF. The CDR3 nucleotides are TGTGCCAGCAGCCAAGGTGGGGGTGGCAATCAGCCCCAGCATTTT.

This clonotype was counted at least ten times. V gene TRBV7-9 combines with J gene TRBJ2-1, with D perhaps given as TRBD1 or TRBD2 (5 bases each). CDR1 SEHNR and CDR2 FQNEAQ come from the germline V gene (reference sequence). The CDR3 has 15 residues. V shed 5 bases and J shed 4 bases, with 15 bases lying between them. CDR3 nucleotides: TGTGCCAGCAGCCCTGGAGGACAAGTTTACAATGAGCAGTTCTTC. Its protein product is CASSPGGQVYNEQFF. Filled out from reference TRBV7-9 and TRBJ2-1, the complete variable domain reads DTGVSQNPRHKITKRGQNVTFRCDPISEHNRLYWYRQTLGQGPEFLTYFQNEAQLEKSRLLSDRFSAERPKGSFSTLEIQRTEQGDSAMYLCASSPGGQVYNEQFFGPGTRLTVL.

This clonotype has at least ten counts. The CDR3 bases are TGTGCCAGCAGCTTAAGTCGGACAGAAAAGTACGAGCAGTACTTC. Protein sequence: CASSLSRTEKYEQYF. The chain has TRBV7-9 and TRBJ2-7, with D possibly matching TRBD1 (6 bases). Deletions cut 2 bases from V and 4 bases from J, with 15 bases between. The CDR3 has 15 residues. Germline CDR1 is SEHNR and CDR2 is FQNEAQ (reference sequence).

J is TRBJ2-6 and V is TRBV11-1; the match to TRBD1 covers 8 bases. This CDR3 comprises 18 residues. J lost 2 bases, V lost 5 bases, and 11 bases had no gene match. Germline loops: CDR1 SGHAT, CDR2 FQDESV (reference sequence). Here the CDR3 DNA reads TGTGCCAGCAGCCCCCGGACAGGGTCAGAGGCTGGGGCCAACGTCCTGACTTTC. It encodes CASSPRTGSEAGANVLTF.

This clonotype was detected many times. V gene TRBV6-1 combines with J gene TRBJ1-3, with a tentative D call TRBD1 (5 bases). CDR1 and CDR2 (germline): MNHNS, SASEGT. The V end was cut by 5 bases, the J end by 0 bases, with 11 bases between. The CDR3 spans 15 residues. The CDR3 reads CASSRRQSSGNTIYF. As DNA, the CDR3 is TGTGCCAGCAGTCGACGACAGTCCTCTGGAAACACCATATATTTT.

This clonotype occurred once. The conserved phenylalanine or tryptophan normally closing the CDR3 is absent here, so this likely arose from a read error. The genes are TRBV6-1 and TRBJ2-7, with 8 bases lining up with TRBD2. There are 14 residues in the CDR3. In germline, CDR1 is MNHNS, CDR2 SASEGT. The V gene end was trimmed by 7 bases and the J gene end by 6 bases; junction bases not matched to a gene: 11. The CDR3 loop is CASNLGPGGGEQYL. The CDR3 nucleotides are TGTGCCAGCAACCTTGGCCCCGGGGGGGGCGAGCAGTACCTC.

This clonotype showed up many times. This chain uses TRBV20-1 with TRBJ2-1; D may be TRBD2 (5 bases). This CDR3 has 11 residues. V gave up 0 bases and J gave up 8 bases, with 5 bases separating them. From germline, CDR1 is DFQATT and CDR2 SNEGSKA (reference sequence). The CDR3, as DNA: TGCAGTGCTAGAGAAGCGGATGAGCAGTTCTTC. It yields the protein CSAREADEQFF.

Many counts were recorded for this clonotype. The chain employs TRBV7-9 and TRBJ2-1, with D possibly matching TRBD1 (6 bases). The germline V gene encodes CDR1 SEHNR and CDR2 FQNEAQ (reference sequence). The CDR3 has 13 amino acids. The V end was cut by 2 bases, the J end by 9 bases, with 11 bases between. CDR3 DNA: TGTGCCAGCAGCTTATCTCTAGGGGGTGAGCAGTTCTTC. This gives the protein CASSLSLGGEQFF.

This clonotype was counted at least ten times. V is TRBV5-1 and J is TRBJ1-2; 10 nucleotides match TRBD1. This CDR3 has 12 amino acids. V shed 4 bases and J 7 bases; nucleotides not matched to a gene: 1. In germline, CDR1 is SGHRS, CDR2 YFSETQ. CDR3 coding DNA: TGCGCCAGCAGCGGGACAGGGGTTGGCTACACCTTC. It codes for CASSGTGVGYTF.

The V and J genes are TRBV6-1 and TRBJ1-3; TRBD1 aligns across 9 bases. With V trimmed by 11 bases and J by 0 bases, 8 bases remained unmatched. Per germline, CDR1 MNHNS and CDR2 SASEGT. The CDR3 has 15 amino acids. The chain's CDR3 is CAVTGTGISGNTIYF. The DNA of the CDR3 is TGTGCCGTAACAGGGACAGGGATCTCTGGAAACACCATATATTTT.

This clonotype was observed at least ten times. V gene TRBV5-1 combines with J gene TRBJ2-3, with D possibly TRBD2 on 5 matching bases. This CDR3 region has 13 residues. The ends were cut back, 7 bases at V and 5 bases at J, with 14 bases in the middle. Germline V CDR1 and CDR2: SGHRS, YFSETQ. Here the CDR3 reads CASRGGERDTQYF. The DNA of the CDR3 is TGCGCCAGCCGGGGTGGGGAACGAGATACGCAGTATTTT.